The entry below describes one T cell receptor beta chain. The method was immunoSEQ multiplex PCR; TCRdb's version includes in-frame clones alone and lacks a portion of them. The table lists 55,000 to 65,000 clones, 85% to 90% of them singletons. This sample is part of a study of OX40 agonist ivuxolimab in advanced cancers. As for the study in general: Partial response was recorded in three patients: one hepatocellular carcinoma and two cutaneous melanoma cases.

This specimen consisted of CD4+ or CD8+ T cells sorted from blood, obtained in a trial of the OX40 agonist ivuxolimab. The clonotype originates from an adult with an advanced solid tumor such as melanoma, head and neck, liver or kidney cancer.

The CDR3, as DNA: TGTGCCAGCAGACGGAACAGGGTTGAGGGCACTGAAGCTTTCTTT. Amino acid sequence: CASRRNRVEGTEAFF. This rearrangement joins TRBV6-5 to TRBJ1-1, with a weak D call TRBD1 (6 bases). V dropped 6 bases and J dropped 4 bases, with 18 bases sitting between them. Germline V lookup: CDR1 MNHEY, CDR2 SVGAGI. This CDR3 has 15 amino acids.